The 20 T cell receptor beta chains presented below share a single source sample, sequenced in a study of glioma-infiltrating T cells. The iRepertoire nested amplicon-rescue multiplex PCR amplified TCR alpha and beta CDR3s from RNA. TCRdb recomputed calls from the multiplex PCR reads with MiXCR, one row per CDR3 protein. The table records fewer than 110,000 distinct CDR3 sequences, approximately 28% of them present only once. The specimen sequenced was glioma tissue, nonneoplastic brain tissue, or PBMCs (not recorded which). The source is a human donor with low-grade glioma or glioblastoma, undergoing nonglioma brain surgery, or in good health (not recorded which).

Only a few counts were recorded for this clonotype. The chain uses TRBV5-1 and TRBJ1-4, with D hard to call. CDR1 is SGHRS and CDR2 is YFSETQ in the germline V gene. Between the trimmed V and J ends, which lost 3 bases and 10 bases, there was a span of 13 bases. There are 13 residues in the CDR3. The CDR3 loop is CASSWESMVKLFF. In nucleotides, the CDR3 is TGCGCCAGCAGCTGGGAGTCAATGGTAAAACTGTTTTTT.

This clonotype was observed a single time. Because it lacks the conserved phenylalanine or tryptophan at the end, this CDR3 is likely a read error. The chain links TRBV4-2 to TRBJ2-5; 7 nucleotides line up with TRBD1. The trim removed 5 bases at V and 3 bases at J, leaving 3 bases unmatched. Germline CDR1 and CDR2: LGHNA and YNFKEQ. The CDR3 loop spans 13 amino acids. As DNA, the CDR3 is TGTGCCAGCAGCTACGACAGGGAAGAGACCCAGTACTGC. As protein: CASSYDREETQYC.

Only a few counts were recorded for this clonotype. The chain links TRBV4-3 to TRBJ1-3, with a weak D call TRBD1 (6 bases). The V end lost 1 base, the J end lost 4 bases, and 11 bases lay between the germline ends. This CDR3 spans 15 amino acids. CDR1 is LGHNA, CDR2 YSLEER, per germline. CDR3 sequence (DNA): TGCGCCAGCAGCCAAGTGTGGGGGCGCGGAAACACCATATATTTT. Translating gives CASSQVWGRGNTIYF.

The sample holds many counts of this clonotype. The V and J genes are TRBV28 and TRBJ1-1; tentatively, D is TRBD1 (6 bases). The germline V and J ends were trimmed by 0 bases and 4 bases, with 9 bases remaining between them. The V gene's germline CDR1 is MDHEN and CDR2 SYDVKM. The CDR3 extends over 14 amino acids. DNA of the CDR3: TGTGCCAGCAGTTTATGGAAGACAGGCACTGAAGCTTTCTTT. Translating it yields CASSLWKTGTEAFF.

The rearrangement uses TRBV13 and TRBJ1-2; a possible D gene is TRBD1 (5 bases). This CDR3 region has 15 residues. Trimming cost V 5 bases and J 6 bases, with 19 bases left between them. Germline V gene sequence: CDR1 PRHDT, CDR2 FYEKMQ (reference sequence). Here the CDR3 DNA reads TGTGCCAGCAGCACCAGGGCCGGCGAGAGTCATGGCTACACCTTC. Encoded protein: CASSTRAGESHGYTF.

Remarks on this clonotype: A much bigger clone sits one base away, suggesting this may be a read error. The chain carries TRBV28 and TRBJ2-3; 8 bases fit TRBD2. Germline V CDR1 and CDR2: MDHEN, SYDVKM. CDR3 size: 14 residues. The CDR3 sequence: CAISSGGGTDTQYF. In DNA form, the CDR3 reads TGTGCCATCAGTTCGGGGGGGGGCACAGATACGCAGTATTTT.

This clonotype was seen a handful of times. J is TRBJ1-2 and V is TRBV14; D is unresolved. Germline V gene data show CDR1 as SGHDN and CDR2 as FVKESK. CDR3 length: 15 amino acids. The V gene lost 3 bases and the J gene lost 2 bases, with 13 bases spanning the gap. DNA of the CDR3: TGTGCCAGCAGCCAGGGTCAGACTATCAACTATGGCTACACCTTC. It codes for CASSQGQTINYGYTF.

V gene TRBV30 combines with J gene TRBJ2-5; 7 bases are shared with TRBD1. Trimming removed 6 bases from V and 5 bases from J; junction bases left unmatched: 15. CDR1 is GTSNPN and CDR2 is SVGIG in the germline V gene (reference sequence). The length of the CDR3 is 15 residues. The CDR3 here is CACWDSPTLYETQYF. The CDR3 region has the DNA TGTGCCTGTTGGGACAGCCCGACGCTGTATGAGACCCAGTACTTC.

The genes are TRBV14 and TRBJ2-3; D uncertain. V was clipped by 4 bases and J by 2 bases, with 13 bases between them. Per germline, CDR1 SGHDN and CDR2 FVKESK. The CDR3 is 15 residues long. Here the CDR3 reads CASSRQQPPTDTQYF. The CDR3 DNA reads TGTGCCAGCAGCCGCCAGCAACCTCCCACAGATACGCAGTATTTT.

Ten or more counts support this clonotype. This sequence joins TRBV20-1 and TRBJ2-1; 11 bases line up with TRBD2. Germline CDR1 is DFQATT and CDR2 is SNEGSKA (reference sequence). V shed 6 bases and J 10 bases; nucleotides not matched to a gene: 14. CDR3 length: 15 amino acids. The DNA of the CDR3 is TGCAGTGCGTTCGCGGGACTAGCGGCTCTGACGGAGCAGTTCTTC. It codes for CSAFAGLAALTEQFF.

This clonotype came up many times. V gene TRBV5-1 combines with J gene TRBJ2-3; D remains unclear. CDR3 length equals 16 residues. Germline loops: CDR1 SGHRS, CDR2 YFSETQ. Trimming left V 0 bases short and J 2 bases short, with 13 bases between. DNA of the CDR3: TGCGCCAGCAGCTTGGATGCAGCCCTTAACACAGATACGCAGTATTTT. This codes for CASSLDAALNTDTQYF.

As to this clonotype: A single base separates this from a much larger clone, so it may be a read error. This sequence joins TRBV6-1 and TRBJ2-6; D gene ambiguous. The V gene lost 6 bases and the J gene lost 0 bases, with 9 bases spanning the gap. CDR3 length: 15 residues. Germline CDR1 reads MNHNS; CDR2 reads SASEGT. The CDR3 nucleotides read TGTGCCAGCAGCTCCCCAGGCTCTGGGGCCAACGTCCTGACTTTC. Amino acids: CASSSPGSGANVLTF.

This clonotype was seen just once. The rearrangement links TRBV6-5 to TRBJ2-5; a weak D match, TRBD2 (6 bases). Germline loops: CDR1 MNHEY, CDR2 SVGAGI. V dropped 7 bases and J dropped 5 bases, with 17 bases sitting between them. The length of the CDR3 is 14 residues. CDR3 loop: CASTTPRRVETQYF. DNA of the CDR3: TGTGCCAGCACGACGCCGAGGAGGGTGGAGACCCAGTACTTC.

The V call is TRBV4-2, the J call TRBJ2-5, with TRBD2 matching 7 bases. V shed 1 base and J 3 bases; nucleotides not matched to a gene: 11. Germline V gives CDR1 LGHNA, CDR2 YNFKEQ. CDR3 size: 17 residues. As DNA, the CDR3 is TGTGCCAGCAGCCAAGGGATCTATGGAAGCGGGGAAGAGACCCAGTACTTC. Protein: CASSQGIYGSGEETQYF.

This clonotype was observed many times. This rearrangement joins TRBV7-2 to TRBJ2-5; D is perhaps TRBD1 (6 bases). Germline values: CDR1 SGHTA, CDR2 FQGNSA. The V end was cut by 6 bases, the J end by 4 bases, with 12 bases between. The CDR3 totals 13 residues. The CDR3 reads CASSGGWRETQYF. The CDR3 DNA reads as TGTGCCAGCAGTGGGGGCTGGAGAGAGACCCAGTACTTC.

To note about this clonotype: This sequence may be a read error, since a much larger clone differs from it by one base. The chain uses TRBV25-1 and TRBJ1-6; no definite D call. CDR1 and CDR2 from the germline V gene are MGHDK and SYGVNS. This CDR3 is 14 amino acids long. Deletions cut 6 bases from V and 3 bases from J, with 9 bases between. The CDR3 nucleotides are TGTGCCAGCAGACCCGGGAACTATAATTCACCCCTCCACTTT. It is translated as CASRPGNYNSPLHF.

This clonotype was seen many times. The chain is built from TRBV14 and TRBJ1-2; 7 positions match TRBD1. V trimming: 0 bases; J trimming: 10 bases; junction bases outside the gene matches: 8. Germline V gene data show CDR1 as SGHDN and CDR2 as FVKESK. The CDR3 extends over 14 amino acids. This CDR3 reads CASSQERPRGNYTF. The CDR3 nucleotides read TGTGCCAGCAGCCAAGAAAGACCCAGGGGGAACTACACCTTC.

The table lists this clonotype with many counts. V and J are TRBV14 and TRBJ2-1, with a weak D call TRBD1 (5 bases). Germline-derived CDR1 and CDR2 are SGHDN and FVKESK. This CDR3 comprises 11 residues. The V and J ends lost 3 bases and 10 bases respectively, with 7 bases between them. CDR3 sequence: CASSHRVEQFF. DNA of the CDR3: TGTGCCAGCAGCCACAGGGTGGAGCAGTTCTTC.

In this sample, this clonotype turned up many times. The J gene is TRBJ1-5, the V gene TRBV4-1; perhaps TRBD1 as D (6 bases). V dropped 0 bases and J dropped 5 bases, with 11 bases sitting between them. Germline assignment: CDR1 MGHRA and CDR2 YSYEKL. The CDR3 covers 15 residues. CDR3 DNA: TGCGCCAGCAGCCAAGATCAACAGGGAGATCAGCCCCAGCATTTT. Its protein product is CASSQDQQGDQPQHF.

Notes on this clonotype: A much more abundant neighbour one base away suggests this may be a read error. The chain recombines TRBV7-3 with TRBJ1-1, with D perhaps matching TRBD1 (6 bases). The CDR3 is 14 amino acids. Germline assignment: CDR1 SGHTA and CDR2 FQGTGA. The CDR3 region has the DNA TGTGCCAGCAGCTTCGAGGGGGTGGGGACTGAAGCTCTCTTT. As protein: CASSFEGVGTEALF. The full variable domain, its missing parts supplied by reference TRBV7-3 and TRBJ1-1, is GAGVSQTPSNKVTEKGKYVELRCDPISGHTALYWYRQSLGQGPEFLIYFQGTGAADDSGLPNDRFFAVRPEGSVSTLKIQRTERGDSAVYLCASSFEGVGTEALFGQGTRLTVV.